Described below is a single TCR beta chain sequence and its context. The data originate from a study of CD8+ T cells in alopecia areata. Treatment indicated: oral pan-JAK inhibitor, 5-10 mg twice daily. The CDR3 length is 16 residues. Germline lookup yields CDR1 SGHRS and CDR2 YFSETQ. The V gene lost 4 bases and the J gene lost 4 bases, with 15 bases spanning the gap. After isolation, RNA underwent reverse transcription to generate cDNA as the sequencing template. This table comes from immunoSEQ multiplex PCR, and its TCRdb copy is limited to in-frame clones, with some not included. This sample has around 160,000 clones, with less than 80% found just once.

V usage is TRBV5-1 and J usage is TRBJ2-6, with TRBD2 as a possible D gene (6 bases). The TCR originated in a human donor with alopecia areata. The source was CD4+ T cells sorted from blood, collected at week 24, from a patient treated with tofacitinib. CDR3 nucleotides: TGCGCCAGCAGCCCCGGGCGGGGAGCCGGGGCCAACGTCCTGACTTTC. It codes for CASSPGRGAGANVLTF.